A single sample gave rise to the 2 T cell receptor beta chains below, sequenced in a study of shared clonotypes between healthy human individuals. Profiling relied on immunoSEQ multiplex PCR, and the TCRdb table lists in-frame clones only, not all of them. Of some 2.3 million clones listed, more than 85% were seen once; the top ten hold under 0.45%. Sequenced sample: naive CD4+ T cells from PBMCs. Subset of the sample: CD45RA+ positively selected. The source of these receptors is a man aged 18 to 30 in good health. Some clones in this sample may be carry-over from other donors' samples.

The chain couples TRBV30 to TRBJ2-1; D call uncertain. Per germline, CDR1 GTSNPN and CDR2 SVGIG (reference sequence). The CDR3 loop spans 12 amino acids. With 4 bases removed from V and 2 bases from J, the gap between germline ends came to 6 bases. CDR3 amino acids: CAWNRPYNEQFF. CDR3 nucleotides: TGTGCCTGGAATCGACCCTACAATGAGCAGTTCTTC.

With respect to this clone: Other nucleotide sequences in the sample specify the same CDR3. The chain recombines TRBV29-1 with TRBJ1-1; 7 nucleotides line up with TRBD1. The V and J ends lost 4 bases and 1 base, in that order; junction bases with no gene match: 9. From germline, CDR1 is SQVTM and CDR2 ANQGSEA. The CDR3 runs 15 residues. CDR3 amino acids: CSVAPRTGENTEAFF. In nucleotides, the CDR3 is TGCAGCGTTGCCCCGCGGACAGGAGAGAACACTGAAGCTTTCTTT.